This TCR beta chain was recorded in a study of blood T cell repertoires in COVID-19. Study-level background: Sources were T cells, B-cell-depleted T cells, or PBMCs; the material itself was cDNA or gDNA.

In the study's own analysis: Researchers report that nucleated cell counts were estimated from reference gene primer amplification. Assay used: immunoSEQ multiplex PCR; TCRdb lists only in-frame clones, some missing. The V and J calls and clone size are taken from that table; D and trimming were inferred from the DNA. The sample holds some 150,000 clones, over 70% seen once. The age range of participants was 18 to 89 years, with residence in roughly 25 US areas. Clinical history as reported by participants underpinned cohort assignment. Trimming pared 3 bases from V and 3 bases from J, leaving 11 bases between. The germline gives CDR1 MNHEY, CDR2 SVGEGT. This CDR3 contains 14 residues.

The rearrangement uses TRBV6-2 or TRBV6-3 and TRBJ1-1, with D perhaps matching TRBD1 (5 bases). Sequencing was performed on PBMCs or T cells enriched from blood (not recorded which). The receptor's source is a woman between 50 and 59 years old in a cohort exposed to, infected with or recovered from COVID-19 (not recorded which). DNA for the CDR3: TGTGCCAGCAGTTATGAGCGGGGGTACACTGAAGCTTTCTTT. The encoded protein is CASSYERGYTEAFF.